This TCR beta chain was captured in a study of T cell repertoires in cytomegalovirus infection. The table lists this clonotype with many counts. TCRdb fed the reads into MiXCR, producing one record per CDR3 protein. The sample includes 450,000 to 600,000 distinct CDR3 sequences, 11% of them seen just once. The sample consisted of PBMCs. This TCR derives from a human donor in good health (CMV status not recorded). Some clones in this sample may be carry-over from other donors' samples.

CDR3 DNA: TGTGCCACCAGGGACAGGGGGTATGATCAGCCCCAGCATTTT. Its translation is CATRDRGYDQPQHF. The V gene is TRBV2, the J gene TRBJ1-5; TRBD1 aligns across 11 bases. Germline V gene sequence: CDR1 SNHLY, CDR2 FYNNEI. This CDR3 spans 14 amino acids. Trimming cost V 10 bases and J 5 bases; bases outside gene matches: 7.